This record concerns one T cell receptor beta chain sequence. What it recognizes is unknown. This sample stems from a study of Ad26.COV2.S vaccination and SARS-CoV-2 variants. Study information: As a participant in COV1001, the donor was in the Ad26.COV2.S trial arm.

Study-wide points: Marked by substantial breadth, spike-specific CD8+ and CD4+ T cell responses were reportedly seen after vaccination. The TCR-based breadth and depth measures might underestimate overall T cell responses.

The data were produced by immunoSEQ multiplex PCR, yet TCRdb's version contains in-frame clones alone and is incomplete. This table holds around 340,000 clones, 86% found once. The treatment: about 20 received Ad26.COV2.S at low or high dose, single or two shots; five or six received placebo; per-sample allocation not given. Specimens were obtained on day 63 following the first vaccine or placebo injection. An Ad26 vector expressing Wuhan-strain SARS-CoV-2 spike served as the vaccine. The receptor was derived from a person aged 18-65 years who received the Ad26.COV2.S COVID-19 vaccine or a placebo. The sample in question was peripheral blood, obtained in a trial of Ad26.COV2.S vaccine versus placebo.

DNA of the CDR3: TGTGCCAGTAGTATAGGGGCGGGCACTGAAGCTTTCTTT. It codes for CASSIGAGTEAFF. V is TRBV19 and J is TRBJ1-1; no reliable D call. Germline lookup yields CDR1 LNHDA and CDR2 SQIVND (reference sequence). Trimming removed 1 base at V and 4 bases at J, with 7 bases between. The CDR3 consists of 13 residues.